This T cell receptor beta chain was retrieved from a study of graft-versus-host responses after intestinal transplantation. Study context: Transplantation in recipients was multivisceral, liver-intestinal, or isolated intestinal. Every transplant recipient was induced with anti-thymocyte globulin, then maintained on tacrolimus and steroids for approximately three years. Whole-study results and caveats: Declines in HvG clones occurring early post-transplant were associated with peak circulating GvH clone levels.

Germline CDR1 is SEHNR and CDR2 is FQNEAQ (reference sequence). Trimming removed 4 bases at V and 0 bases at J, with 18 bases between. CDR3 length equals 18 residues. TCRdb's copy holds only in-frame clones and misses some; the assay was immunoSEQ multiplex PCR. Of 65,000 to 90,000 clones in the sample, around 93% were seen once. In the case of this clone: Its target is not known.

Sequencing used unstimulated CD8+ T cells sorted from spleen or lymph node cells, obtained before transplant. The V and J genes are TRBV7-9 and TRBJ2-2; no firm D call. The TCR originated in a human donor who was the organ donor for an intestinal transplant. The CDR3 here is CASSSTAILTTNTGELFF. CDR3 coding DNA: TGTGCCAGCAGCTCTACAGCCATACTGACAACGAACACCGGGGAGCTGTTTTTT.